The T cell receptor (beta chain) under discussion was sequenced for a study of blood T cells in healthy people across ages (dated by TCRdb to the mid-2010s). Broadly, across the study: In model experiments, roughly one uniquely barcoded TCR beta cDNA molecule per two T cells was captured by template switching. To avoid experimental bias, donors of different ages were randomly spread across the sequencing lanes. The study measured age-related changes in TCR beta repertoire diversity using deep sequencing normalized with unique cDNA molecular identifiers. Two additional independent replicas of 1 million unique cDNA reads from the same blood draw were analyzed for two donors (one aged 18 to 30 and one aged 80 or older). Four age groups were formed from the donors: young (average 16 years), middle-aged (approximately 40), aged (around 62) and long-lived (approximately 80). Summary of the overall study and its limitations: As age increased, observed TCR beta diversity per million T cells dropped in a roughly linear way, and a significant reduction was already evident by age 40. Conclusive comparison of naive and antigen-experienced compartments was prevented by the profiling of bulk unsorted PBMCs. Compared with the aged group, the long-lived group had more naive CD4+ T cells, fewer expanded clones and increased TCR diversity, a pattern suggesting age selection. The percentage of naive T cells measured by flow cytometry correlated strongly with observed TCR beta diversity. The CMV infection status of donors was not known, potentially confounding age-related changes in expanded clonotypes. Estimates of total diversity based on one million sequenced T cells were considered lower bounds and underestimates.

Library generation was performed with 5' RACE. Sequencer: Illumina HiSeq 2500. A second PCR of roughly 7 to 12 cycles was run with a J-beta primer mix and a sample-barcoded 5' primer. A template-switch 5' adaptor carrying 12 random nucleotides introduced a unique molecular identifier onto each TCR beta cDNA molecule. At least 2.5 million CDR3-containing paired-end reads were obtained from each sample. First-strand cDNA synthesis was performed from all RNA using the Mint cDNA synthesis kit, with priming by a TRBC-specific oligonucleotide. All cDNA was treated with uracil-DNA glycosylase and then went through a first 18-cycle PCR with the universal primers M1SS and BC2_uni_R. Concerning the study's data processing: For normalization, 1 million high-quality reads were randomly selected from each sample, with every read carrying a distinct molecular identifier. Instead of being binned into consensus sequences, reads that shared molecular identifiers were thrown out. MiTCR, set to a Q25 quality threshold and the strictest error-elimination algorithm, was used for CDR3 identification, clonotype clustering and error correction. A nonparametric unseen species model with Euler transformation was used to estimate a lower bound on total TCR beta diversity. TCRdb reran the public reads through fastp at Q25 and MiXCR, keeping productive beta chains. Every CDR3 protein is listed once, alongside the most common genes and DNA of its rows. The authors' filters were not applied to this entry. The sample data list 700,000 to 800,000 distinct CDR3 sequences, and roughly 43% of these were observed just once. The ten largest clonotypes hold 20% to 25% of the sample.

As for this clonotype: Its antigen target is currently unknown. Base qualities were left out, and no much larger clone turns up one base away.

The approximately 40 donors, aged about 6 to 95 years, were systemically healthy Caucasian individuals from Russia. Around 9.9 milliliters of peripheral blood were collected from each donor into EDTA-treated Vacutainer tubes. PBMCs were isolated by Ficoll-Paque density-gradient centrifugation, with at least 6 million obtained per sample. Trizol reagent was used to extract total RNA from the PBMCs, yielding at least 5.5 micrograms per sample. For every donor, an aliquot of PBMCs went through flow cytometry to measure the percentages of naive CD45RAhigh/CD27high T cells. V is trimmed back by 1 base and J by 6 bases, and the junction contains 3 bases that no gene match accounts for. The CDR3 holds 14 amino acids from the cysteine to the phenylalanine. Only the CDR3 DNA stays, 42 bases, in frame from base 1. CDR1 and CDR2 are drawn from the germline V gene: SGHDT, YYEEEE.

Source material: blood. The sequence derives from a woman aged 55-69 years in good health. The sequence is built from TRBV5-6 and TRBJ1-4; TRBD1 fits 7 bases in the junction. The CDR3 reads CASSLWDSHEKLFF. The sequence in DNA is TGTGCCAGCAGCTTGTGGGACAGCCATGAAAAACTGTTTTTT. The full variable domain, completed from the reference TRBV5-6 and TRBJ1-4 proteins outside the CDR3, reads DAGVTQSPTHLIKTRGQQVTLRCSPKSGHDTVSWYQQALGQGPQFIFQYYEEEERQRGNFPDRFSGHQFPNYSSELNVNALLLGDSALYLCASSLWDSHEKLFFGSGTQLSVL.